The source of this T cell receptor beta chain is a study of blood T cell repertoires in COVID-19. Study-wide background: Samples of COVID-19 (acute and convalescent) were obtained from the United States, Italy and Spain.

The CDR3 runs 16 residues. V lost 6 bases to trimming and J lost 5 bases; unmatched junction nucleotides: 10. Germline V lookup: CDR1 SNHLY, CDR2 FYNNEI. Seattle's cohort entered during active infection and was followed longitudinally. In the original analysis: Amplification with reference gene primers provided the estimates of nucleated cell counts. Data came from immunoSEQ multiplex PCR; TCRdb stores just in-frame clones and leaves some out. That table supplies the V and J calls and clone size; D and trimming were determined from the DNA. The sample records some 300,000 clones, about 87% being singletons.

The V gene is TRBV2, the J gene TRBJ2-3, with TRBD1 matching 11 bases. The TCR originated in a woman aged 45-65 years with COVID-19, enrolled during active disease. The specimen sequenced was peripheral blood. The CDR3, as DNA: TGTGCCAGCAGCGGGACAGGGGGACCTAGGGGAGATACGCAGTATTTT. This gives the protein CASSGTGGPRGDTQYF.